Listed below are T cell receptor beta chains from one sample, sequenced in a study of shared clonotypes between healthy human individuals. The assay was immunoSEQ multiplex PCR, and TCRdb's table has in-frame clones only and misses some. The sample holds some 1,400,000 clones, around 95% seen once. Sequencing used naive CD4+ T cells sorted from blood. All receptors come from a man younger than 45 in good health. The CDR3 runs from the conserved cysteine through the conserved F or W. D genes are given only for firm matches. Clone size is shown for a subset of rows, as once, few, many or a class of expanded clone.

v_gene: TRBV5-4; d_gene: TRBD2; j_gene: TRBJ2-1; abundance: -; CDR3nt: TGTGCCAGCAGAATAGCGGGACCCCGCCACCATGAGCAGTTCTTC; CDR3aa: CASRIAGPRHHEQFF
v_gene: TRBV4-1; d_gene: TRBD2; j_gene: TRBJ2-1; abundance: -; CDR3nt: TGCGCCAGCAGCCAATTAGCGGGAGGAAACTACAATGAGCAGTTCTTC; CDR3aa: CASSQLAGGNYNEQFF
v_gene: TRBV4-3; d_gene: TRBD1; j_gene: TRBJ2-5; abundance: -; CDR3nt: TGCGCCAGCGAGTTGGGGGACAGTTGTGCCGAGACCCAGTACTTC; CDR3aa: CASELGDSCAETQYF
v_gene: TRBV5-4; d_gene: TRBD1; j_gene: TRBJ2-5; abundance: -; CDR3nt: TGTGCCAGCAGCTTACTGGGGACAGGTCAAGAGACCCAGTACTTC; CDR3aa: CASSLLGTGQETQYF
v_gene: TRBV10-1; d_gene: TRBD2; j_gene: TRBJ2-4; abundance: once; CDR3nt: TGCGCCAGCAGTGGCAGCGGGAGTCTCAAAAACATTCAGTACTTC; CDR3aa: CASSGSGSLKNIQYF
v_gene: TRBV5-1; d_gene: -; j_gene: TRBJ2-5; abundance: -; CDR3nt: TGCGCCAGCAGATTTCGGGATGGGGAGACCCAGTACTTC; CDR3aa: CASRFRDGETQYF
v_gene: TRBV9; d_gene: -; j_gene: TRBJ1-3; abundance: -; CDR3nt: TGTGCCAGCAGCGAGGGGAGGGCGTCCGGAAACACCATATATTTT; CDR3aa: CASSEGRASGNTIYF
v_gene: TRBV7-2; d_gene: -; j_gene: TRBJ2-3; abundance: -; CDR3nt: TGTGCCAGCAGCCCGGCGACGAAAGATACGCAGTATTTT; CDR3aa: CASSPATKDTQYF
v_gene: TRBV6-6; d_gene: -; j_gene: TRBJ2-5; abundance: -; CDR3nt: TGTGCCAGCAGTCCAGGGGCAGAGACCCAGTACTTC; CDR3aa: CASSPGAETQYF
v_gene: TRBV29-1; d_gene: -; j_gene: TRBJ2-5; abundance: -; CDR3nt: TGCAGCGTTGAACCCGCCCGGGGACCCGCGGAGACCCAGTACTTC; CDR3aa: CSVEPARGPAETQYF
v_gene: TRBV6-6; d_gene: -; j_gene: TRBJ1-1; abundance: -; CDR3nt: TGTGCCAGCAGTTTATTAGGGGGGAACACTGAAGCTTTCTTT; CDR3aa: CASSLLGGNTEAFF
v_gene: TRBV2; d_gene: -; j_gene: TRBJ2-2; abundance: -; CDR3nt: TGTGCCAGCAGTGAGCCCAGAGTTACCGGGGAGCTGTTTTTT; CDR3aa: CASSEPRVTGELFF
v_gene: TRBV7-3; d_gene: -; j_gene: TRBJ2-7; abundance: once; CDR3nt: TGTGCCAGTACCGAGACGGGAGCATCCGAGCAGTACTTC; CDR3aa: CASTETGASEQYF
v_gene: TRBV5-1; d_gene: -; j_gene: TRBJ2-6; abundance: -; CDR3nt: TGCGCCAGCCGGACTGAGACCTCTGGGGCCAACGTCCTGACTTTC; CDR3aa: CASRTETSGANVLTF
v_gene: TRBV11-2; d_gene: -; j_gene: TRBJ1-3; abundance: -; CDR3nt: TGTGCCAGCAGCTTAGTGGGGGGGCCCATCTCTGGAAACACCATATATTTT; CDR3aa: CASSLVGGPISGNTIYF
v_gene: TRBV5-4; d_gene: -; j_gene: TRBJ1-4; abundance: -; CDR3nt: TGTGCCAGCAGCTTGGATGGGGGGGCGGTTGAAAAACTGTTTTTT; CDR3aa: CASSLDGGAVEKLFF
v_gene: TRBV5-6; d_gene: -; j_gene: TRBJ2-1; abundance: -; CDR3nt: TGTGCCAGCAGCTCTATTGTGGCCTACAATGAGCAGTTCTTC; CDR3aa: CASSSIVAYNEQFF
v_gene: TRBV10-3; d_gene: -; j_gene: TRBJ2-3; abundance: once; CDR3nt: TGTGCCAACGACAACGGGAGCACAGATACGCAGTATTTT; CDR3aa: CANDNGSTDTQYF
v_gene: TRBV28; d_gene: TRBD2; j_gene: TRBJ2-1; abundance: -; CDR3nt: TGTGCCAGCAGAATAGCGGGAGGGGGATACAATGAGCAGTTCTTC; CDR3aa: CASRIAGGGYNEQFF
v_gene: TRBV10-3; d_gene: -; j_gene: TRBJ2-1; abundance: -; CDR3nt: TGTGCCATCAGTGAGGTGGGAGTCACCTACAATGAGCAGTTCTTC; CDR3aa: CAISEVGVTYNEQFF
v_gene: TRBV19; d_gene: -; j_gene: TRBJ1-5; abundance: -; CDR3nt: TGTGCCAGTAGTAGTTTAAGGGGAGGTCAGCCCCAGCATTTT; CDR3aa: CASSSLRGGQPQHF
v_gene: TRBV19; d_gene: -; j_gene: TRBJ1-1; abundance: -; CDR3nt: TGTGCCAGTAGTACCCGCGGTGTAGCTTTCTTT; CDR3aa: CASSTRGVAFF
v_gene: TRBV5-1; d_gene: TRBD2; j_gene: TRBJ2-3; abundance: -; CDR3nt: TGCGCCAGCAGCTTGGTTCCTAGCGGGACAGATACGCAGTATTTT; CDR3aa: CASSLVPSGTDTQYF
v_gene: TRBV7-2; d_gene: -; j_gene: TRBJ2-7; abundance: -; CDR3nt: TGTGCCAGCAGCCCGACGCGGGCGGGGGCCGGGTTGCAGCAGTACTTC; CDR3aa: CASSPTRAGAGLQQYF
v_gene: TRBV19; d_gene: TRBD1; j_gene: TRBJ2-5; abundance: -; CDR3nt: TGTGCCAGCCGACACCGGGACAGCCAAGAGACCCAGTACTTC; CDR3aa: CASRHRDSQETQYF
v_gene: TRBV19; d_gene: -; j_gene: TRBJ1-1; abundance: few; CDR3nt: TGTGCCAGTAGTATAAGGGGACAGAACACTGAAGCTTTCTTT; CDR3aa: CASSIRGQNTEAFF
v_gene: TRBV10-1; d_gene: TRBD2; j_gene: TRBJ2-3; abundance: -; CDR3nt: TGCGCCAGCAGTTCCCGGACTAGTACGCAGTATTTT; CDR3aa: CASSSRTSTQYF
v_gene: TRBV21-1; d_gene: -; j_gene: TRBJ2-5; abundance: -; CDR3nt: TGTGCCATTCCCGAGGACAGGTACCAAGAGACCCAGTACTTC; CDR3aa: CAIPEDRYQETQYF
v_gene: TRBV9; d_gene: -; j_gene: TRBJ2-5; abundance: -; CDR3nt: TGTGCCAGCAGCCCCCCCGACCCGGGGAGGAGAGAGACCCAGTACTTC; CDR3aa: CASSPPDPGRRETQYF
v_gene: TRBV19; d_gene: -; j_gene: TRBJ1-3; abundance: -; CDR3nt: TGTGCCAGTAGTATCCAGGGTACTGGAAACACCATATATTTT; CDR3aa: CASSIQGTGNTIYF